Each of the 20 T cell receptor beta chains below was sequenced from the same sample in a study of PD-1 blockade in classical Hodgkin lymphoma. Sequenced by immunoSEQ multiplex PCR; TCRdb stores in-frame clones only, minus some. The data show some 27,000 clones, roughly nine tenths seen once. This sample's time point: newly diagnosed, previously untreated cHL patient sample. What was sequenced was peripheral blood mononuclear cells (PBMCs). These receptors were obtained from a human donor with classical Hodgkin lymphoma.

This clone came up once. The rearrangement uses TRBV5-1 and TRBJ2-1; D possibly corresponds to TRBD1 (5 bases). The germline V gene has CDR1 SGHRS and CDR2 YFSETQ. This CDR3 spans 15 amino acids. The V and J ends lost 4 bases and 3 bases respectively, with 14 bases between them. CDR3 DNA sequence: TGCGCCAGCAGCAAGCAGGGATTCCTCTACAATGAGCAGTTCTTC. Protein sequence: CASSKQGFLYNEQFF.

This rearrangement joins TRBV9 to TRBJ1-1; D ambiguous. The CDR3 contains 12 residues. Germline V CDR1 and CDR2: SGDLS, YYNGEE. V lost 0 bases, J lost 7 bases, and 7 bases lay in between. The CDR3, as DNA: TGTGCCAGCAGCGTAGTGGGCGGTGAAGCTTTCTTT. It yields the protein CASSVVGGEAFF.

The chain employs TRBV28 and TRBJ2-5; D may be TRBD1 (6 bases). This CDR3 contains 13 residues. The germline gives CDR1 MDHEN, CDR2 SYDVKM. The V end was cut by 2 bases, the J end by 4 bases, with 8 bases between. The CDR3 is CASSLEQGETQYF. As DNA, the CDR3 is TGTGCCAGCAGTTTAGAACAGGGAGAGACCCAGTACTTC.

This chain connects TRBV7-9 to TRBJ1-6; possible D gene TRBD1, 6 bases. Trimming took off 5 bases at V and 0 bases at J, with 11 bases between the two ends. The CDR3 is 16 amino acids. Germline V CDR1 and CDR2: SEHNR, FQNEAQ (reference sequence). The CDR3 DNA follows: TGTGCCAGCAGCCTAACAGGGAGCTCCTATAATTCACCCCTCCACTTT. It codes for CASSLTGSSYNSPLHF. Complete variable domain (other parts from reference TRBV7-9 and TRBJ1-6): DTGVSQNPRHKITKRGQNVTFRCDPISEHNRLYWYRQTLGQGPEFLTYFQNEAQLEKSRLLSDRFSAERPKGSFSTLEIQRTEQGDSAMYLCASSLTGSSYNSPLHFGNGTRLTVT.

This chain joins TRBV6-5 and TRBJ1-5; TRBD1 agrees at 9 bases. CDR1 MNHEY and CDR2 SVGAGI come from the germline V gene. The CDR3 is made up of 15 amino acids. The V gene end was trimmed by 5 bases and the J gene end by 3 bases; junction bases not matched to a gene: 5. The CDR3 here is CASSPDRGANQPQHF. CDR3 DNA: TGTGCCAGCAGTCCCGACAGGGGGGCCAATCAGCCCCAGCATTTT.

As DNA, the CDR3 is TGCGCCAGCAGCCCAGGGACAGGGACCGTCCACGAGCAGTACTTC. It codes for CASSPGTGTVHEQYF. The rearrangement joins TRBV5-1 to TRBJ2-7; 9 positions match TRBD1. CDR1 and CDR2 from the germline V gene are SGHRS and YFSETQ. V was clipped by 4 bases and J by 5 bases; unmatched bases: 10. This CDR3 has 15 residues.

CDR3 protein: CAGPYEQYF. The CDR3 DNA reads TGTGCTGGGCCCTACGAGCAGTACTTC. The genes are TRBV11-2 and TRBJ2-7; D unclear. The CDR3 loop spans 9 amino acids. CDR1 and CDR2 (germline): SGHAT, FQNNGV.

This clone appeared a single time. The genes are TRBV7-2 and TRBJ2-5; D is undetermined. With 3 bases removed from V and 2 bases from J, the gap between germline ends came to 7 bases. The CDR3 is made up of 13 amino acids. Germline loops: CDR1 SGHTA, CDR2 FQGNSA. The CDR3 DNA reads as TGTGCCAGCAGCTTTAACCAGCAAGAGACCCAGTACTTC. Its protein product is CASSFNQQETQYF. The full variable domain, in which reference TRBV7-2 and TRBJ2-5 provide the parts outside the CDR3, is GAGVSQSPSNKVTEKGKDVELRCDPISGHTALYWYRQSLGQGLEFLIYFQGNSAPDKSGLPSDRFSAERTGGSVSTLTIQRTQQEDSAVYLCASSFNQQETQYFGPGTRLLVL.

The chain is built from TRBV30 and TRBJ1-4; D possibly corresponds to TRBD1 (5 bases). V was shortened by 0 bases and J by 3 bases, with 8 bases between the two germline ends. The CDR3 length is 14 residues. Per germline, CDR1 GTSNPN and CDR2 SVGIG (reference sequence). Here the CDR3 DNA reads TGTGCCTGGAGTGTCGGGGGGTCTAATGAAAAACTGTTTTTT. Its protein is CAWSVGGSNEKLFF.

The chain combines TRBV5-1 with TRBJ2-1; 9 nucleotides align to TRBD2. Germline V gene lookup returns CDR1 SGHRS and CDR2 YFSETQ. V lost 6 bases, J lost 12 bases, and 13 bases stayed unmatched. This CDR3 is built from 14 residues. CDR3 in DNA: TGCGCCAGCACGGAGACTAGCGGATATAAAGGGCAGTTCTTC. This encodes CASTETSGYKGQFF.

The chain uses TRBV28 and TRBJ2-7; no clear D gene. The CDR3 sequence is 13 residues long. Germline loops: CDR1 MDHEN, CDR2 SYDVKM. Trimming removed 8 bases at V and 3 bases at J, with 14 bases between. The CDR3 reads CASRPVGLYEQYF. CDR3 in DNA: TGTGCCAGCCGCCCCGTGGGCCTCTACGAGCAGTACTTC.

This clone came up once. This chain uses TRBV29-1 with TRBJ2-5, with D perhaps TRBD1 or TRBD2 (6 bases each). CDR3 length equals 12 residues. CDR1 SQVTM and CDR2 ANQGSEA come from the germline V gene. V was shortened by 4 bases and J by 5 bases, with 11 bases between the two germline ends. The CDR3 DNA reads as TGCAGCGTTGGAGTAGGGGGGGAGACCCAGTACTTC. The encoded protein is CSVGVGGETQYF. Using reference TRBV29-1 and TRBJ2-5 for the parts outside the CDR3, the full variable domain is SAVISQKPSRDICQRGTSLTIQCQVDSQVTMMFWYRQQPGQSLTLIATANQGSEATYESGFVIDKFPISRPNLTFSTLTVSNMSPEDSSIYLCSVGVGGETQYFGPGTRLLVL.

V gene TRBV5-1 combines with J gene TRBJ1-2, with D possibly TRBD1 on 5 matching bases. V dropped 3 bases and J dropped 2 bases, with 8 bases sitting between them. The germline gives CDR1 SGHRS, CDR2 YFSETQ. The CDR3 spans 13 residues. This CDR3 is CASSWDPNYGYTF. The CDR3 nucleotides are TGCGCCAGCAGCTGGGACCCAAACTATGGCTACACCTTC.

In this sample, this clone turned up once. The rearrangement uses TRBV18 and TRBJ2-5; possibly TRBD1 for D (6 bases). The ends were cut back, 3 bases at V and 5 bases at J, with 13 bases in the middle. The CDR3 sequence is 14 residues long. CDR1 is KGHSH, CDR2 LQKENI, per germline. The CDR3 reads CASSPQGNRETQYF. In DNA, the CDR3 is TGTGCCAGCTCACCCCAGGGGAACAGGGAGACCCAGTACTTC.

This chain uses TRBV7-8 with TRBJ1-1; a possible D gene is TRBD1 (6 bases). The V end was cut by 3 bases, the J end by 11 bases, with 16 bases between. CDR1 and CDR2 (germline): SGHVS, FQNEAQ. CDR3 length: 13 residues. CDR3 sequence: CASSLAGDRLAFF. In DNA, the CDR3 is TGTGCCAGCAGCTTGGCAGGAGACAGGTTGGCTTTCTTT.

The chain combines TRBV27 with TRBJ2-7; 8 bases agree with TRBD2. V was pared by 5 bases and J by 4 bases, with 7 bases of the junction left unmatched. In germline, CDR1 is MNHEY, CDR2 SMNVEV (reference sequence). The CDR3 length is 14 residues. The CDR3 DNA follows: TGTGCCAGCAGTCCCACTAGCGGTATATACGAGCAGTACTTC. Translated, it gives CASSPTSGIYEQYF.

The chain carries TRBV5-1 and TRBJ2-5; unclear D gene. Trimming stripped 1 base from V and 1 base from J, with 5 bases between. CDR1 and CDR2 from the germline V gene are SGHRS and YFSETQ. This CDR3 contains 13 residues. The CDR3 DNA reads TGCGCCAGCAGCTTGAGCCTCCAAGAGACCCAGTACTTC. Its translation is CASSLSLQETQYF.

The chain employs TRBV10-1 and TRBJ2-2; TRBD1 matches 9 bases. With V trimmed by 6 bases and J by 5 bases, 7 bases remained unmatched. In germline, CDR1 is WNHNN, CDR2 SYGVQD (reference sequence). This CDR3 is 15 amino acids long. Here the CDR3 DNA reads TGCGCCAGCAGCCCCGGGACAGGGTTGACCGGGGAGCTGTTTTTT. Translated, it gives CASSPGTGLTGELFF.

This clone appeared once. V and J are TRBV18 and TRBJ1-2; no clear D. This CDR3 is built from 14 residues. V was trimmed by 1 base and J by 1 base, leaving 7 bases between them. Germline V lookup: CDR1 KGHSH, CDR2 LQKENI. Here the CDR3 reads CASSPLEYNYGYTF. CDR3 coding DNA: TGTGCCAGCTCACCACTAGAGTATAACTATGGCTACACCTTC.

The V and J genes are TRBV15 and TRBJ1-1; 10 bases are a match to TRBD1. Germline V gives CDR1 LNHNV, CDR2 YYDKDF (reference sequence). The CDR3 contains 13 residues. Losses at the gene ends were 0 bases for V and 9 bases for J; bases not matched to a gene: 1. The CDR3 loop is CATSREGQGKAFF. In DNA, the CDR3 is TGTGCCACCAGCAGAGAGGGACAGGGGAAAGCTTTCTTT.